This T cell receptor beta chain appears in the sequencing data of a study of tumor-infiltrating lymphocytes in primary liver carcinoma. Starting from roughly 0.5 ug of total RNA, TCR beta cDNA was produced with a primer in the constant region. Construction of TCR beta libraries relied on three successive nested multiplex PCR rounds employing slightly modified ARM-PCR. The study ran its first two PCR rounds for nine to ten cycles each, using TRBV1-TRBV30 forward primers and a C-beta reverse primer. TCRdb reprocessed the multiplex PCR reads via MiXCR and lists one record per CDR3 protein. The sample contains some 94,000 distinct CDR3 sequences, approximately 71% of which appear only once. Study findings and constraints: Blood's top-250-clone fraction was significantly lower than that of tumors (p = 0.039).

From unsorted bulk tissue weighing roughly 18-31 mg, DNA and RNA were co-extracted. On this clonotype: The antigen is unknown. The germline gene is not matched at one end of the junction; a read error may be the cause.

The CDR3 covers 14 residues. Germline V gene lookup returns CDR1 ENHRY and CDR2 SYGVKD. The sequence came from a woman aged 55-70 years with primary liver carcinoma and hepatitis B virus infection. V and J are TRBV10-3 and TRBJ1-2; TRBD1 might be the D (5 bases). Sequencing input: liver tumor tissue from sampling region 5. Subset of the sample: tumor region T5, tumor centre. CDR3 in amino acids: CVISENRGVGGYAF. CDR3 sequence (DNA): TGTGTCATCAGTGAAAATAGGGGCGTTGGTGGCTACGCCTTC.